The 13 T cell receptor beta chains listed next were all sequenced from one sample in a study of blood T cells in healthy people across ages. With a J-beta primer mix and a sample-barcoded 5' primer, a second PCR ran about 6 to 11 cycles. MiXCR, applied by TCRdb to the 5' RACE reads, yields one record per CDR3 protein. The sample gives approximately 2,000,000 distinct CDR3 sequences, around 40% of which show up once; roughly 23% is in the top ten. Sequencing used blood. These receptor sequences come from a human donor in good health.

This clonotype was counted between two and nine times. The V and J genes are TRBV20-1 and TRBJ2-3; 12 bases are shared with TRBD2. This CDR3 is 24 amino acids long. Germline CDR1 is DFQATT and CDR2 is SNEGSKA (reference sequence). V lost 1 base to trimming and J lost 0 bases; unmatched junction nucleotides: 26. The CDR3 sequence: CSARGGGLAGGQIMARWSTDTQYF. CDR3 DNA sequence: TGCAGTGCTAGAGGCGGGGGGCTAGCGGGGGGGCAGATCATGGCCAGATGGAGCACAGATACGCAGTATTTT.

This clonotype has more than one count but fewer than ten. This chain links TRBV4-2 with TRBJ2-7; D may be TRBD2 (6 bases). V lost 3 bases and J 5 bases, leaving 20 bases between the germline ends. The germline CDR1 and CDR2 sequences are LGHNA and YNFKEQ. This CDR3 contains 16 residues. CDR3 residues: CASSQMEGLVLDEQYF. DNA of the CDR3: TGTGCCAGCAGCCAGATGGAGGGCCTCGTTCTGGACGAGCAGTACTTC.

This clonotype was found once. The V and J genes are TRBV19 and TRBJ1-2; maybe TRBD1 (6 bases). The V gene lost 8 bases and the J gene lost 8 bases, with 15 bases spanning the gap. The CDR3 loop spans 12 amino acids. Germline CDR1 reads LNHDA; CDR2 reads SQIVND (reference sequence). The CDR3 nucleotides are TGTGCCAGTTCAGGGGTTTTGGCGGGCTACACCTTC. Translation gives CASSGVLAGYTF.

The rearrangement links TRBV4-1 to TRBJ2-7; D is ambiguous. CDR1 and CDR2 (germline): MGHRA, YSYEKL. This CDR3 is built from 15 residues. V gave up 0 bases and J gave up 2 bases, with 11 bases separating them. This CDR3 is CASSQELSWTYEQYF. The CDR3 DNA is TGCGCCAGCAGCCAAGAATTGTCTTGGACCTACGAGCAGTACTTC.

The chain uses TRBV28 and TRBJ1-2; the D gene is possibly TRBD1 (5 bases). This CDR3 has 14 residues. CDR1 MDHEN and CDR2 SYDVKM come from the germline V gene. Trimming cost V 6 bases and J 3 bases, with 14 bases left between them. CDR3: CASRIRGADYGYTF. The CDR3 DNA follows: TGTGCCAGCAGAATTAGGGGCGCAGACTATGGCTACACCTTC.

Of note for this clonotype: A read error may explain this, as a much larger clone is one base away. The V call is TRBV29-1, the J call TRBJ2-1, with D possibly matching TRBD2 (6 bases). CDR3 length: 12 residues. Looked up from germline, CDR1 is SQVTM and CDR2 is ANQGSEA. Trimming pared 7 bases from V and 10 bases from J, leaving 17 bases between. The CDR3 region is CSAGGLGYEQFF. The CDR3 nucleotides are TGCAGCGCCGGGGGTTTAGGCTACGAGCAGTTCTTC.

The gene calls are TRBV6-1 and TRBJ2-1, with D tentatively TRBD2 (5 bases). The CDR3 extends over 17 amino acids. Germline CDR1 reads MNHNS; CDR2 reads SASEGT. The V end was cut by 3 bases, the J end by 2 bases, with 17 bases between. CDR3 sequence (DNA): TGTGCCAGCAGTGATCTCGGGGTTTGGAGGACCTACAATGAGCAGTTCTTC. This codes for CASSDLGVWRTYNEQFF.

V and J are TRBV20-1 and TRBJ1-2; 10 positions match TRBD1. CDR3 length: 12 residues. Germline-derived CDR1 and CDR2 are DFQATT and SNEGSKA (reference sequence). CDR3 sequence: CRPDRGLYGYTF. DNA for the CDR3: TGCAGACCCGACAGGGGGCTTTATGGCTACACCTTC.

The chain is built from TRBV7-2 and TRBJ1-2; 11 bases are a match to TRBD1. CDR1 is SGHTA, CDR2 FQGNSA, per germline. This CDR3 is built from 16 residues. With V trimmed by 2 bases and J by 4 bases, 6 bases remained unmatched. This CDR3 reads CASSLPWTGGVYGYTF. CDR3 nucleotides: TGTGCCAGCAGCTTACCCTGGACAGGGGGCGTCTATGGCTACACCTTC. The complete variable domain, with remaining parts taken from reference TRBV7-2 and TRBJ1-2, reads GAGVSQSPSNKVTEKGKDVELRCDPISGHTALYWYRQSLGQGLEFLIYFQGNSAPDKSGLPSDRFSAERTGGSVSTLTIQRTQQEDSAVYLCASSLPWTGGVYGYTFGSGTRLTVV.

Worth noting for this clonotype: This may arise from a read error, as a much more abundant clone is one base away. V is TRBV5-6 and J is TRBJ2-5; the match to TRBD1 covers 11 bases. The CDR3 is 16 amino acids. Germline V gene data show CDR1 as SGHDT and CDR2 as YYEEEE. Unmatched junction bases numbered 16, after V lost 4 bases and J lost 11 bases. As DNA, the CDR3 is TGTGCCAGCAGCCCCACCGGGACAGGGGGACACAATGAGCAGTACTTC. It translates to CASSPTGTGGHNEQYF.

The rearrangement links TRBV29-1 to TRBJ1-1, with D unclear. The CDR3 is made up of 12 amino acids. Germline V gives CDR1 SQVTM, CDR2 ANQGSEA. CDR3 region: CSLKGMNTEAFF. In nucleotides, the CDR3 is TGCAGTCTTAAAGGCATGAACACTGAAGCTTTCTTT.

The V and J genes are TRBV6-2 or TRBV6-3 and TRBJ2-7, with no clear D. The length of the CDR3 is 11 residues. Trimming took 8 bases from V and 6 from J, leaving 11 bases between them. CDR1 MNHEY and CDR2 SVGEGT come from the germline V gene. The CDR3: CASCDLGEQYF. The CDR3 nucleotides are TGTGCCAGCTGTGACCTGGGCGAGCAGTACTTC.

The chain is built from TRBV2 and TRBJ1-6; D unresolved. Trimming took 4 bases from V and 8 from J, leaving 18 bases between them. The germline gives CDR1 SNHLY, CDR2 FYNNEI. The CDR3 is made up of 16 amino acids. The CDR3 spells CASSVNRDPNYSPLHF. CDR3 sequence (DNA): TGTGCCAGCAGTGTAAACCGGGATCCTAATTATTCACCCCTCCACTTT.